Listed below are T cell receptor beta chains from one sample, sequenced in a study of vaccination and CD4 T cells after COVID-19. Antigens for these TCRs are unknown. TCRdb re-called the PCR reads through MiXCR, storing one row per CDR3 protein. The sample has 8,000 to 10,000 distinct CDR3 sequences, 68% seen once; the top ten hold approximately 9%. The source was CD4+ T cells from blood, cultured in vitro, collected before SARS-CoV-2 vaccination. The receptors were gathered from a human donor who had recovered from COVID-19. Both conserved end residues are part of each CDR3. A D gene is named only where the DNA matches it firmly.

CATSRGRGLTFYNEQFF TGTGCCACCAGCAGGGGAAGAGGACTAACCTTTTACAATGAGCAGTTCTTC TRBV15 . TRBJ2-1
CASTLAAGEQPQHF TGTGCCAGCACCCTCGCGGCAGGGGAACAGCCCCAGCATTTT TRBV6-1 . TRBJ1-5
CASSEGVGGNQPQHF TGTGCCAGCAGTGAAGGGGTAGGGGGTAATCAGCCCCAGCATTTT TRBV6-1 . TRBJ1-5
CASSRQGLAFQPQHF TGTGCCAGCAGCCGCCAGGGTTTGGCTTTTCAGCCCCAGCATTTT TRBV11-3 . TRBJ1-5
CASSSSQPQHF TGTGCCAGCAGTTCCTCTCAGCCCCAGCATTTT TRBV12-3/TRBV12-4 . TRBJ1-5
CAWSQQGQEQYF TGTGCCTGGAGCCAACAGGGCCAAGAGCAGTACTTC TRBV30 . TRBJ2-7
CASGPRGYNEQFF TGTGCCAGCGGGCCTAGAGGCTACAATGAGCAGTTCTTC TRBV7-2 . TRBJ2-1
CSASFGTGVTDTQYF TGCAGTGCTAGTTTCGGGACAGGGGTAACAGATACGCAGTATTTT TRBV20-1 TRBD1 TRBJ2-3
CASRTGLLGNQPQHF TGTGCCAGCAGAACGGGACTGCTAGGCAATCAGCCCCAGCATTTT TRBV6-1 . TRBJ1-5
CASSFRGATEAFF TGTGCCAGCAGCTTTCGGGGGGCCACTGAAGCTTTCTTT TRBV7-9 . TRBJ1-1
CASSRQYQETQYF TGTGCCAGCAGTCGACAGTACCAAGAGACCCAGTACTTC TRBV27 . TRBJ2-5